Each of the 3 T cell receptor beta chains below was sequenced from the same sample in a study of cytomegalovirus exposure and HLA in healthy donors. Researchers ran the PCR with 60 Vbeta and 13 Jbeta primers. Profiling relied on immunoSEQ multiplex PCR, and the TCRdb table lists in-frame clones only, not all of them. The sample gives 180,000 or so clones, 76% of which show up once; around 1.6% is in the top ten. Sequencing input: PBMCs. Source of these receptors: a young man in good health and CMV-seronegative.

CDR3 in amino acids: CASSERQGVAQPQHF. DNA of the CDR3: TGCGCCAGCAGCGAGAGACAGGGAGTAGCTCAGCCCCAGCATTTT. The V call is TRBV10-2, the J call TRBJ1-5; 7 bases line up with TRBD1. In germline, CDR1 is WSHSY, CDR2 SAAADI. The CDR3 is 15 residues long. Losses at the gene ends were 6 bases for V and 6 bases for J; bases not matched to a gene: 11.

The chain couples TRBV6-1 to TRBJ1-2, with TRBD1 as a possible D gene (5 bases). V was clipped by 3 bases and J by 6 bases, with 11 bases between them. CDR1 and CDR2 from the germline V gene are MNHNS and SASEGT. CDR3 size: 13 residues. CDR3 region: CASSDRGWDGYTF. CDR3 coding DNA: TGTGCCAGCAGTGATAGGGGTTGGGATGGCTACACCTTC.

V and J are TRBV10-3 and TRBJ2-7; TRBD1 agrees at 8 bases. Trimming at V came to 11 bases and at J to 6 bases, leaving 6 bases not matched to a gene. Germline lookup yields CDR1 ENHRY and CDR2 SYGVKD. CDR3 size: 11 residues. CDR3 sequence reads: CAATGTGEQYF. The CDR3 bases are TGTGCCGCCACGGGGACAGGCGAGCAGTACTTC.